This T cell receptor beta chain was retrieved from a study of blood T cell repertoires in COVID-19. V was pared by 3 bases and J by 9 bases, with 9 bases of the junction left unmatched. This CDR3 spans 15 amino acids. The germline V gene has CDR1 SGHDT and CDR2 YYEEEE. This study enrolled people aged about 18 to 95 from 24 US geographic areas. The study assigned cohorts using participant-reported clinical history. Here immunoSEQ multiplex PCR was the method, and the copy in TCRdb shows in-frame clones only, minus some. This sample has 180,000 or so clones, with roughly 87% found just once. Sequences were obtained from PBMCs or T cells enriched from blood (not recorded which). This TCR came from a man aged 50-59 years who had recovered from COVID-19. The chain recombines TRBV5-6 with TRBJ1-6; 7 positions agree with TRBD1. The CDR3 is CASSSTGTVTSPLHF. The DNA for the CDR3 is TGTGCCAGCAGCTCAACCGGGACAGTTACTTCACCCCTCCACTTT.